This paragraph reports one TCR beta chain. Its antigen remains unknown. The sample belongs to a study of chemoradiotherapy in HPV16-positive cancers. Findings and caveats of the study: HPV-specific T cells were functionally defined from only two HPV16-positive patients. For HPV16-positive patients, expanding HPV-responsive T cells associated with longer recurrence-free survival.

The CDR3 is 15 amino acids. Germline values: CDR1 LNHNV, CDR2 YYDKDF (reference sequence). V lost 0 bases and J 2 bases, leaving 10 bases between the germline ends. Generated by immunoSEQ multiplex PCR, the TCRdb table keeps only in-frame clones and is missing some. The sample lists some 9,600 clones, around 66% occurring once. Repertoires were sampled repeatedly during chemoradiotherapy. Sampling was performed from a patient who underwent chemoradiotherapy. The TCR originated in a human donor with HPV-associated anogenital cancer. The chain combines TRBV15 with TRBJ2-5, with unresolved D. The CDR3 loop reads CATSRDPQSQETQYF. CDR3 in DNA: TGTGCCACCAGCAGAGATCCCCAGAGTCAAGAGACCCAGTACTTC.